The clone carrying this T cell receptor beta chain was recorded a few times. Its specificity is not known. One end of the junction fails to match germline, which may point to a read error. This entry belongs to a study of human T cells and chemical hapten exposure. Study as a whole: Patients had diphenylcyclopropenone applied to the scalp weekly throughout the approximately 24-week study. Chiefly female patients presented with alopecia areata, totalis or universalis.

The time point here: patch test 2, 6 weeks after DPC sensitization. The sample's treatment: therapeutic diphenylcyclopropenone sensitization with weekly scalp DPC. Unfractionated whole blood yielded the extracted total RNA. Each patch test followed a blood draw. TCRdb ran MiXCR on the RACE reads and lists one entry per CDR3 protein. The sample has tens of thousands of distinct CDR3 sequences, about 9.6% seen once. The germline CDR1 and CDR2 sequences are GTSNPN and SVGIG (reference sequence). This CDR3 is built from 15 residues. Findings and caveats of the study: More PT1 expanded TCRs went with higher patch test scores.

The chain employs TRBV30 and TRBJ2-7; D tentatively reads TRBD1 or TRBD2 (5 bases each). Sequenced material: whole blood, taken in connection with sensitization to the hapten diphenylcyclopropenone (DPC). The sequence was obtained from a woman in her twenties or thirties with alopecia areata. Some clones in this sample may be carry-over from other donors' samples. In DNA form, the CDR3 reads TGTGCCTGGGCTGACGGCTTCCGGGACCGCAATCAGAGGCACTTC. Translation gives CAWADGFRDRNQRHF. The full variable domain, rest sourced from reference TRBV30 and TRBJ2-7, is SQTIHQWPATLVQPVGSPLSLECTVEGTSNPNLYWYRQAAGRGLQLLFYSVGIGQISSEVPQNLSASRPQDRQFILSSKKLLLSDSGFYLCAWADGFRDRNQRHFGPGTRLTVT.